The rows below give T cell receptor beta chains drawn from one sample of a study of T cells in Graves' hyperthyroidism and ophthalmopathy. TCRdb fed the multiplex PCR reads into MiXCR, producing one record per CDR3 protein. The repertoire consists of more than 300,000 distinct CDR3 sequences, with 15% to 20% occurring once and the leading ten covering over 35%. The sequenced sample consisted of blood. The source is a man in his late teens or twenties with Graves' ophthalmopathy. The CDR3 runs from the conserved cysteine through the conserved F or W. Each record gives: CDR3 DNA, CDR3 protein, D gene, V gene, clone size, J gene. The D gene is left open where the match is weak. Clone size is stated in some rows and not others, as once, few, many or a class when expanded.

TGTGCCAGCAGTGATAGGGGACAGGGGGCAAGGGAGCAGTACTTC,CASSDRGQGAREQYF,TRBD1,TRBV25-1,NA,TRBJ2-7
TGTGCCAGCAGCTCAACACCGGGACAGGGAGGCGAGCAGTACTTC,CASSSTPGQGGEQYF,TRBD1,TRBV7-6,few,TRBJ2-7
TGTGCCAGTAGTTCAACAGGGGGGATCACCGGGGAGCTGTTTTTT,CASSSTGGITGELFF,TRBD1,TRBV19,NA,TRBJ2-2
TGTGCCAGTAGTATAGATCAGACCGTGCCGGGGGGACGAGCTTTCTTT,CASSIDQTVPGGRAFF,NA,TRBV19,NA,TRBJ1-1
TGTGCCAGCAGAGCCAGCGGGGGGAAAGATACGCAGTATTTT,CASRASGGKDTQYF,TRBD2,TRBV28,many,TRBJ2-3
TGTGCCAGCAGCTCCGGTAGGGGCTACGAGCAGTACTTC,CASSSGRGYEQYF,NA,TRBV11-3,many,TRBJ2-7
TGTGCCAGCAGTTGGGGGGGGCCTAGTCAGCCCCAGCATTTT,CASSWGGPSQPQHF,NA,TRBV12-3/TRBV12-4,many,TRBJ1-5
TGTGCCAGCAGTTACTCATCAGGTATCAATCAGCCCCAGCATTTT,CASSYSSGINQPQHF,NA,TRBV6-2/TRBV6-3,many,TRBJ1-5
TGTGCCAGCATTCCCGCGGACAGGGTCACAGATACGCAGTATTTT,CASIPADRVTDTQYF,TRBD1,TRBV2,many,TRBJ2-3
TGCAGTGCTAGGTATAGCGGGGGGGCCGATGATACGCAGTATTTT,CSARYSGGADDTQYF,TRBD2,TRBV20-1,few,TRBJ2-3
TGTGCCAGCAGGGAACAGGGCAAATACGAGCAGTACTTC,CASREQGKYEQYF,NA,TRBV13,many,TRBJ2-7
TGCAGTGCTAGGGGACAGTCCTATGGCTACACCTTC,CSARGQSYGYTF,TRBD1,TRBV20-1,NA,TRBJ1-2
TGCAGTGCATCATTTATCGGGGATAGTAATTCACCCCTCCACTTT,CSASFIGDSNSPLHF,NA,TRBV20-1,many,TRBJ1-6
TGTGCCAGCAGCGTATCCAGCGGCACTGAAGCTTTCTTT,CASSVSSGTEAFF,NA,TRBV9,many,TRBJ1-1
TGTGCCAGCAGCTTAGCAGGGATGAGTGAAGCTTTCTTT,CASSLAGMSEAFF,NA,TRBV7-9,few,TRBJ1-1
TGCGCCAGCAGAAGACAGGGCCAAACTTCCCTTAACTATGGCTACACCTTC,CASRRQGQTSLNYGYTF,TRBD1,TRBV10-1,many,TRBJ1-2
TGCAGTGCTCGCCTGGGACAGGGCCTTGGCTACACCTTC,CSARLGQGLGYTF,TRBD1,TRBV20-1,many,TRBJ1-2
TGTGCCAGTAGTCAAATGACCGGGACAGCTAACTATGGCTACACCTTC,CASSQMTGTANYGYTF,TRBD1,TRBV19,few,TRBJ1-2
TGTGCCAGCAGCTCCTCTAGGGTCACAGATACGCAGTATTTT,CASSSSRVTDTQYF,NA,TRBV11-2,many,TRBJ2-3
TGTGCCAGTAGGCCCCGGGGGGGCCGGGATGAGCAGTTCTTC,CASRPRGGRDEQFF,TRBD2,TRBV19,NA,TRBJ2-1
TGTGCCATCAGTGAGTCGGGAAGGGGCGGCAATCAGCCCCAGCATTTT,CAISESGRGGNQPQHF,NA,TRBV10-3,many,TRBJ1-5
TGTGCCAGCAGTGAATCGGGTGCTGGAAACACCATATATTTT,CASSESGAGNTIYF,NA,TRBV2,few,TRBJ1-3
TGCAGTGCTTGCTCCGGGACTAGCGGGGGTGAAGCCCTAGAGACCCAGTACTTC,CSACSGTSGGEALETQYF,TRBD2,TRBV20-1,many,TRBJ2-5
TGTGCCACCAGCACTGAACAGATTCCGAACACTGAAGCTTTCTTT,CATSTEQIPNTEAFF,NA,TRBV15,many,TRBJ1-1
TGCGCCAGCAGCTTGGCTCTAGCGGGGGCCAGCACAGATACGCAGTATTTT,CASSLALAGASTDTQYF,TRBD2,TRBV5-1,many,TRBJ2-3
TGTGCCACCAGTGATCCCGGACAGGGGGCAAATGGCTACACCTTC,CATSDPGQGANGYTF,TRBD1,TRBV24-1,many,TRBJ1-2
TGTGCCAGCAGCTTAGCGCCGGGGCTAGCGGAAGAGACCCAGTACTTC,CASSLAPGLAEETQYF,TRBD2,TRBV7-9,many,TRBJ2-5
TGTGCCAGCAGTGTTACAGGGACTCCCTACGAGCAGTACTTC,CASSVTGTPYEQYF,NA,TRBV6-1,few,TRBJ2-7
TGTGCCAGCAGCTTAGGCGAGATTAGCGGGGGGGGACCGAGCTCCTACGAGCAGTACTTC,CASSLGEISGGGPSSYEQYF,TRBD2,TRBV7-2,many,TRBJ2-7
TGCGCCAGCAGTGAGAGCGGTACAGATACGCAGTATTTT,CASSESGTDTQYF,NA,TRBV10-1,few,TRBJ2-3
TGTGCCAGCAGCCCGCGGACAGGGGACTATGGCTACACCTTC,CASSPRTGDYGYTF,TRBD1,TRBV7-9,NA,TRBJ1-2
TGTGCCAGCTCACCCCAGAGAGCTAGCGGGGGGAGCTCCTACGAGCAGTACTTC,CASSPQRASGGSSYEQYF,TRBD2,TRBV7-9,few,TRBJ2-7
TGTGCCAGCAGTATCAAATTGAACACTGAAGCTTTCTTT,CASSIKLNTEAFF,NA,TRBV3-1,many,TRBJ1-1
TGTGCCAGCAGTGGGCAGGGGGCCGGGACCGGGGGATATGGCTACACCTTC,CASSGQGAGTGGYGYTF,TRBD1,TRBV2,NA,TRBJ1-2
TGTGCCAGCAGCCAGGCCGGCGGGCCGGCGAGTAATGAGCAGTTCTTC,CASSQAGGPASNEQFF,NA,TRBV5-5,few,TRBJ2-1
TGTGCCAGCAGCTTAGATTTTACTAGCGGGGGGCGGGGTGAGCAGTTCTTC,CASSLDFTSGGRGEQFF,TRBD2,TRBV7-2,few,TRBJ2-1
TGTGCCAGCAGCCCGGCCCGGACAGGGGTTCACAATGAGCAGTTCTTC,CASSPARTGVHNEQFF,TRBD1,TRBV11-3,many,TRBJ2-1